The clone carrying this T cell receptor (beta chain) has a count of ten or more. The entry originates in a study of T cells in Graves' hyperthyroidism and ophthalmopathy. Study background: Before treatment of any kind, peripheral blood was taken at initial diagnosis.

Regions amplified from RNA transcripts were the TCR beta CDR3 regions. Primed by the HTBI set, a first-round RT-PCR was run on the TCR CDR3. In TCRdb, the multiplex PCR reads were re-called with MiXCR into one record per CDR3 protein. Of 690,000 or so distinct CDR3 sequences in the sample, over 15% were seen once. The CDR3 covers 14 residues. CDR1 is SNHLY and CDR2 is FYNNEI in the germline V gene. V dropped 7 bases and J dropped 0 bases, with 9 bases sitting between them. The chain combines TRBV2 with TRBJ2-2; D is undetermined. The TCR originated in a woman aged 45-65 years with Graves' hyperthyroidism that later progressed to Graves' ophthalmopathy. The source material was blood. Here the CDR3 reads CASTGIANTGELFF. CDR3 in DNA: TGTGCCAGCACGGGCATCGCGAACACCGGGGAGCTGTTTTTT.